The sequence of this T cell receptor (beta chain) was determined in a study of shared clonotypes between healthy human individuals. CDR1 and CDR2 (germline): LNHDA, SQIVND (reference sequence). This CDR3 is 12 amino acids long. The germline V and J ends were trimmed by 5 bases and 7 bases, with 9 bases remaining between them. CD45RO-negative, CCR7-positively selected cells formed the naive CD8 fraction, excluding terminally differentiated effector memory CD45RA+ cells. Each subset's genomic DNA was split evenly across several immunoSEQ plates. The table came from immunoSEQ multiplex PCR; TCRdb's copy has only in-frame clones and leaves some out. The profile shows over 2 million clones, just under 95% of them singletons.

The sample taken for sequencing was naive CD8+ T cells sorted from blood. The source is a young man in good health. The V call is TRBV19, the J call TRBJ1-5; D not resolved. The CDR3 reads CASSFGGQPQHF. Here the CDR3 DNA reads TGTGCCAGTAGTTTCGGCGGGCAGCCCCAGCATTTT.